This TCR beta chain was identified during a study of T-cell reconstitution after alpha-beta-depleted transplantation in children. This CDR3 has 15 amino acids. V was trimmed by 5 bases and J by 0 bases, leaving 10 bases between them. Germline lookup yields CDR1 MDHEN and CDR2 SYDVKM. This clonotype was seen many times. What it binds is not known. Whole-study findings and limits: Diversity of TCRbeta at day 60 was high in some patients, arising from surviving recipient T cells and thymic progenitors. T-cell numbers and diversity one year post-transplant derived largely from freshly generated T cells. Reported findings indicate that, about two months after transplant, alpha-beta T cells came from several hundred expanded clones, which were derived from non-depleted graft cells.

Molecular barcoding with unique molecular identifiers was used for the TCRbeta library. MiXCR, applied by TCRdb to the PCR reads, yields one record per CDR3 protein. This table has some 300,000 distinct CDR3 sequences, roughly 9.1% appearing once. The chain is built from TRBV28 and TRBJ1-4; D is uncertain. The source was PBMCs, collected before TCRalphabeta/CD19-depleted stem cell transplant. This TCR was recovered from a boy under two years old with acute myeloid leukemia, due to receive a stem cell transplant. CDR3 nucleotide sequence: TGTGCCAGCAGTCCGGCCCTCTCAACTAATGAAAAACTGTTTTTT. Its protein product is CASSPALSTNEKLFF.